These 17 T cell receptor beta chains originate from one sample sequenced in a study of blood T cell repertoires in COVID-19. The method was immunoSEQ multiplex PCR; TCRdb's version includes in-frame clones alone and lacks a portion of them. The sample holds about 280,000 clones, 75% to 85% seen once. The specimen sequenced was peripheral blood. Receptors were obtained from a man in his fifties with active or convalescent COVID-19.

Written as DNA, the CDR3 is TGTGCCAGCAGCCAAGGTATGGCGGGAGGAGAGACCCAGTACTTC. Translated, it gives CASSQGMAGGETQYF. V usage is TRBV4-2 and J usage is TRBJ2-5; 8 bases align to TRBD2. Per the germline V gene, CDR1 is LGHNA and CDR2 is YNFKEQ. The trim removed 1 base at V and 4 bases at J, leaving 5 bases unmatched. This CDR3 spans 15 amino acids.

CDR3 nucleotides: TGTGCTAGTGGTTTGGTACCGGTCCGGGCGGGTGATAGCAATCAGCCCCAGCATTTT. It translates to CASGLVPVRAGDSNQPQHF. The chain recombines TRBV12-5 with TRBJ1-5; unclear D gene. The CDR3 loop spans 19 amino acids. Germline V gene data show CDR1 as LGHNT and CDR2 as FRNRAP. V lost 0 bases and J lost 0, with 18 bases in between.

This sequence joins TRBV6-5 and TRBJ1-5, with 7 positions matching TRBD1. CDR1 MNHEY and CDR2 SVGAGI come from the germline V gene. Trimming at V came to 7 bases and at J to 5 bases, leaving 8 bases not matched to a gene. The CDR3 runs 14 residues. Here the CDR3 reads CASKSRDSYQPQHF. For the CDR3, the DNA is TGTGCCAGCAAGTCCCGGGACAGTTATCAGCCCCAGCATTTT.

This clone was detected once. CDR3 sequence (DNA): TGCAGCGTTGAAGGGACTAGCGGGGAGACCCAGTACTTC. It translates to CSVEGTSGETQYF. This chain joins TRBV29-1 and TRBJ2-5; TRBD2 matches 11 bases. The CDR3 totals 13 residues. CDR1 is SQVTM and CDR2 is ANQGSEA in the germline V gene. J was trimmed by 5 bases and V by 1 base; bases with no gene match: 0.

The rearrangement joins TRBV7-8 to TRBJ2-2; 9 nucleotides line up with TRBD1. CDR3 length equals 13 residues. The germline V gene has CDR1 SGHVS and CDR2 FQNEAQ. V gave up 6 bases and J gave up 6 bases; unmatched junction bases: 2. The CDR3 is CASRRQGAGELFF. The CDR3 coding sequence is TGTGCCAGCAGACGACAGGGGGCCGGGGAGCTGTTTTTT.

The chain recombines TRBV5-1 with TRBJ1-1; D is unresolved. The CDR3 is 15 residues long. Trimming pared 4 bases from V and 1 base from J, leaving 14 bases between. Germline V gene sequence: CDR1 SGHRS, CDR2 YFSETQ. The CDR3 DNA reads as TGCGCCAGCAGCGAAATGGGGAGCGGGAACACTGAAGCTTTCTTT. This codes for CASSEMGSGNTEAFF.

V is TRBV7-9 and J is TRBJ1-4, with D possibly matching TRBD1 (6 bases). The V gene's germline CDR1 is SEHNR and CDR2 FQNEAQ (reference sequence). Between the trimmed V and J ends, which lost 0 bases and 7 bases, there was a span of 12 bases. CDR3 length equals 15 residues. CDR3 sequence reads: CASSLARQVGEKLFF. The CDR3 DNA reads TGTGCCAGCAGCTTAGCAAGACAGGTCGGTGAAAAACTGTTTTTT. Full variable domain (rest looked up from reference TRBV7-9 and TRBJ1-4): DTGVSQNPRHKITKRGQNVTFRCDPISEHNRLYWYRQTLGQGPEFLTYFQNEAQLEKSRLLSDRFSAERPKGSFSTLEIQRTEQGDSAMYLCASSLARQVGEKLFFGSGTQLSVL.

This clone showed up many times. The chain combines TRBV2 with TRBJ2-1, with D possibly TRBD2 on 5 matching bases. This CDR3 is built from 13 residues. V lost 7 bases to trimming and J lost 3 bases, with 10 bases between them. Germline V gives CDR1 SNHLY, CDR2 FYNNEI. CDR3 protein: CASNELDYNEQFF. The CDR3 nucleotides are TGTGCCAGCAACGAACTAGACTACAATGAGCAGTTCTTC.

The genes are TRBV18 and TRBJ2-5; TRBD2 matches at 10 bases. CDR3 length: 16 residues. Germline loops: CDR1 KGHSH, CDR2 LQKENI. The ends lost 4 bases at V and 4 bases at J; junction bases unmatched: 9. CDR3 coding DNA: TGTGCCAGCTCACAGTTGGGACTAGCGAGGTCAGAGACCCAGTACTTC. Translating it yields CASSQLGLARSETQYF.

The chain is built from TRBV14 and TRBJ1-1; 8 positions match TRBD1. After removal of 3 bases from V and 5 bases from J, the junction contained 5 bases not matched to a gene. CDR1 and CDR2 (germline): SGHDN, FVKESK. This CDR3 region has 14 residues. CDR3 protein: CASSQIRDRTEAFF. The CDR3 DNA is TGTGCCAGCAGCCAGATCCGGGACAGGACTGAAGCTTTCTTT.

The chain recombines TRBV28 with TRBJ1-6; D gene uncertain. The ends were cut back, 5 bases at V and 3 bases at J, with 20 bases in the middle. The germline CDR1 and CDR2 sequences are MDHEN and SYDVKM. The CDR3 contains 18 residues. CDR3 nucleotides: TGTGCCAGCAGTCACGATCTGGGGAGGCAACTCTATAATTCACCCCTCCACTTT. This translates into CASSHDLGRQLYNSPLHF.

J is TRBJ2-7 and V is TRBV28; 8 bases match TRBD2. The germline V gene encodes CDR1 MDHEN and CDR2 SYDVKM. The CDR3 is 16 residues long. Losses at the gene ends were 6 bases for V and 4 bases for J; bases not matched to a gene: 14. The CDR3 nucleotides are TGTGCCAGCAGCTTGGGACGGGAGGGGAGTGGTTACGAGCAGTACTTC. Translating it yields CASSLGREGSGYEQYF.

The chain is built from TRBV30 and TRBJ1-4, with D possibly matching TRBD1 (5 bases). Trimming removed 0 bases from V and 2 bases from J, with 7 bases in between. The CDR3 runs to 14 residues. Looked up from germline, CDR1 is GTSNPN and CDR2 is SVGIG (reference sequence). As DNA, the CDR3 is TGTGCCTGGAGTGTACGGGGGACTAATGAAAAACTGTTTTTT. Protein sequence: CAWSVRGTNEKLFF.

Comments on this clone: At the DNA level, this CDR3 is encoded by other sequences in the same sample as well. V and J are TRBV5-1 and TRBJ1-1; 8 bases line up with TRBD1. J lost 1 base, V lost 3 bases, and 5 bases had no gene match. The CDR3 loop spans 15 amino acids. Germline V gene data show CDR1 as SGHRS and CDR2 as YFSETQ. For the CDR3, the DNA is TGCGCCAGCAGCTCAGGACAGGGAGAGAACACTGAAGCTTTCTTT. Protein product: CASSSGQGENTEAFF.

This clone was seen a few times. The V gene is TRBV7-9, the J gene TRBJ1-3, with D possibly TRBD1 on 5 matching bases. The CDR3 is made up of 16 amino acids. Trimming stripped 5 bases from V and 2 bases from J, with 16 bases between. Germline V gene sequence: CDR1 SEHNR, CDR2 FQNEAQ (reference sequence). The chain's CDR3 is CASSPLSGLPGNTIYF. CDR3 nucleotide sequence: TGTGCCAGCAGCCCATTGTCGGGACTCCCTGGAAACACCATATATTTT.

Here the CDR3 reads CASSEWPRGRGGELFF. The CDR3 region has the DNA TGTGCCAGCAGTGAATGGCCGCGGGGGCGAGGCGGGGAGCTGTTTTTT. The genes are TRBV25-1 and TRBJ2-2, with a possible D match to TRBD2 (7 bases). CDR3 length: 16 residues. The germline V gene has CDR1 MGHDK and CDR2 SYGVNS. Between the trimmed V and J ends, which lost 1 base and 7 bases, there was a span of 16 bases.

The chain joins TRBV30 to TRBJ2-1; maybe TRBD2 (5 bases). Germline V CDR1 and CDR2: GTSNPN, SVGIG (reference sequence). Deletions cut 2 bases from V and 0 bases from J, with 11 bases between. The CDR3 is 15 residues long. CDR3 amino acids: CAWSHPGGSYNEQFF. The CDR3 region has the DNA TGTGCCTGGAGTCACCCAGGAGGCTCCTACAATGAGCAGTTCTTC.